This T cell receptor beta chain was sequenced for a study of CD8+ T cells in alopecia areata (dated by TCRdb to about 2018). In the study overall: High-throughput TCRbeta sequencing was used to examine T cell clonal expansion in alopecia areata in both the C3H/HeJ mouse model and human patients. Scalp clonality was compared across normal scalp (n=4), patchy alopecia areata scalp (n=8), and alopecia totalis/universalis scalp (n=8). immunoSEQ multiplex PCR using 35 Vbeta forward primers and 13 Jbeta reverse primers was used to amplify TCRbeta CDR3 regions. On the human side, TCRbeta sequencing was run on scalp tissue and on sorted CD4+ and CD8+ peripheral blood T cells from healthy controls and from alopecia areata patients with either patchy or totalis/universalis disease. RNA was obtained with the PAXgene miRNA kit for fixed scalp, the miRNeasy kit for PBMCs, and the RNeasy kit for mouse skin. The investigation overall reported the following: Compared with mice, TCR sequences shared between patients were less clear, possibly partly because of HLA diversity across the patient population. Compared with normal scalp, lesional scalp had higher clonality and more expanded CD8+ clones, particularly in alopecia totalis/universalis, a pattern that suggests antigenic drive. Resident alphabeta T cells in normal human skin are also sequenced, complicating scalp TCR repertoire analysis, unlike mouse skin dominated by gammadelta T cells.

Lesional scalp punch biopsies and peripheral blood were obtained from alopecia areata patients. PBMCs were isolated by density centrifugation and stained for CD3, CD4 and CD8, after which CD4+ and CD8+ T cells were sorted on a FACSAria. Untreated alopecia areata patients were recruited as part of a multicenter biomarker study. Blood CD8+ T cells from roughly five biomarker-study patients were further sorted into NKG2D-low and NKG2D-high fractions. Library creation used the immunoSEQ multiplex PCR assay. RNA was extracted from all samples and reverse transcribed into cDNA, which served as template for TCR sequencing. First-strand cDNA was synthesized with SuperScript III using a 2:1 mix of oligo-dT and random hexamers. A synthetic immune receptor repertoire was used to gauge amplification bias, and whatever bias remained was removed computationally. For the original study's pipeline: Raw reads were preprocessed to remove errors, and CDR3 was defined by IMGT conventions from the conserved cysteine to phenylalanine. Clonality was computed by normalizing Shannon entropy by log2 of the number of productive unique TCRs and subtracting the result from 1. CD4 or CD8 identity of scalp clones was inferred by cross-referencing scalp TCRbeta sequences with sorted blood CD4 and CD8 repertoires. Held by TCRdb, this immuneACCESS table contains in-frame sequences only and omits some clones. Under half of the omission traces to an unresolved V gene where checked; the cause of the rest is unknown. The V and J calls and the clone size are those of that table, but D and trimming were determined from the DNA. This sample gives 120,000 or so clones in total; roughly 50% of them show up just once. The ten top clones hold about 10% of the sample.

Concerning this clone itself: It has no known antigen specificity. Base qualities are not at hand, and no much larger clone is one base apart. Other DNA variants within this sample encode the same CDR3.

This clonotype originated in a human donor with alopecia areata. Specimen: NKG2D-low CD8+ T cells sorted from blood. Taken with the paper, the label for cell subset or site translates to: sorted CD8+ NKG2D-low blood T cells.

The DNA is as follows: TGCAGCGTTGATGATGGCTACACCTTC. Its protein is CSVDDGYTF. The V gene is TRBV29-1 and the J gene is TRBJ1-2, with the D gene not confidently named. The CDR3 measures 9 amino acids from cysteine to phenylalanine. Only the CDR3 region is kept as DNA, spanning 27 bases read in frame from base 1. CDR1 SQVTM and CDR2 ANQGSEA were looked up in the germline V gene. V is cut by 3 bases and J by 6 bases, and the space between the germline ends is 2 bases.